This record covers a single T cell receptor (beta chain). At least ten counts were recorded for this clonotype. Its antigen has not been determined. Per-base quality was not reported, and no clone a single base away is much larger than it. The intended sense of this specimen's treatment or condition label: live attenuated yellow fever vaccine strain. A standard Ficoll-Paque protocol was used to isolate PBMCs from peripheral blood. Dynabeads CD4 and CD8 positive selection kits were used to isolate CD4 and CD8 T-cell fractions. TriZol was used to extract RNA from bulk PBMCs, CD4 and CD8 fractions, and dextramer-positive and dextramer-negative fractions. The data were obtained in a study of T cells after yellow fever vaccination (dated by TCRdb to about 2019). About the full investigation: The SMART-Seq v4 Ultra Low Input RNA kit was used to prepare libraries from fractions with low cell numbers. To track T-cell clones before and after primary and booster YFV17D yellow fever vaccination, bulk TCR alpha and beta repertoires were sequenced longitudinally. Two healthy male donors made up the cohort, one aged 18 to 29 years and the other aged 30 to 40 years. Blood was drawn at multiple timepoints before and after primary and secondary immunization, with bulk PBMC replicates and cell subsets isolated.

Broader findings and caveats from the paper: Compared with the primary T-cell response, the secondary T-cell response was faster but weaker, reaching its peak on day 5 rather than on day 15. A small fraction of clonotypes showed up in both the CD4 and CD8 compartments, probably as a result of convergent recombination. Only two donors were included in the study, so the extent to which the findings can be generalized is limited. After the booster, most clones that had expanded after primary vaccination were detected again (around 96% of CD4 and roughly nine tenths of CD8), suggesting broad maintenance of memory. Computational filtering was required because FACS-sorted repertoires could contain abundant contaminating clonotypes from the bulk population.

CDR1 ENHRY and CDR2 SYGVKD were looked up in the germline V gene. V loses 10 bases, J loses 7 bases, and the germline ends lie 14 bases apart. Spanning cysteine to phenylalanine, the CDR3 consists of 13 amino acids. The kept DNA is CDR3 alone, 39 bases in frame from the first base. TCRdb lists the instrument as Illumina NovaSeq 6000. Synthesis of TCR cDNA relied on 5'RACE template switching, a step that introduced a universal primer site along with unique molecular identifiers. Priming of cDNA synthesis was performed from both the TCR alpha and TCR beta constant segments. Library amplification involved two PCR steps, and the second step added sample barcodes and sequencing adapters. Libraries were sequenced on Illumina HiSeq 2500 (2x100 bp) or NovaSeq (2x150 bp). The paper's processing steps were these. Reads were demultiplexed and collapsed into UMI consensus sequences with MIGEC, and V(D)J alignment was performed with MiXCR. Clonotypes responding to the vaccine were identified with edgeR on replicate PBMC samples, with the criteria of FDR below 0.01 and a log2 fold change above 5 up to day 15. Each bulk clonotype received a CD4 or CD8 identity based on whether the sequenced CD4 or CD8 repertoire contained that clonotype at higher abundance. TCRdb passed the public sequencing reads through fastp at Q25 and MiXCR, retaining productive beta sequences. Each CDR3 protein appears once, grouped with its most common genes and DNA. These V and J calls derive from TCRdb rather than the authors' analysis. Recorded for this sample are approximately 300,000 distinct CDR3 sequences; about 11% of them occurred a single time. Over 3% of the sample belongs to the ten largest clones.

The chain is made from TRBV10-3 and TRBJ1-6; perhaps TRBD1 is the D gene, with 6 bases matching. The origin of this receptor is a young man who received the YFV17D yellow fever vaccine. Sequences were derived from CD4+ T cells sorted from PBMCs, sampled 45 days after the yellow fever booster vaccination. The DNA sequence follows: TGTGCCACCGGAGGGCAGGGGAATTCACCCCTCCACTTT. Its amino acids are CATGGQGNSPLHF.